The T cell receptor (beta chain) described here comes from a study of blood T cell repertoires in COVID-19. Overall study: Acute and convalescent COVID-19 samples came from the United States, Italy and Spain. The analysed material was cDNA or gDNA that came from T cells, B-cell-depleted T cells, or PBMCs.

The authors' processing: Reference gene primer amplification yielded estimated nucleated cell counts. The table came from immunoSEQ multiplex PCR; TCRdb's copy has only in-frame clones and leaves some out. V, J and clone size are taken as reported in that table, and D and trimming were inferred from the DNA itself. The sample records some 270,000 clones, around 86% being singletons. The CDR3 is 13 amino acids. Germline CDR1 and CDR2: SNHLY and FYNNEI. V lost 7 bases and J lost 2, with 11 bases in between. The genes are TRBV2 and TRBJ1-1, with D maybe TRBD1 (6 bases). The sequence was obtained from a man aged 50 to 59 with acute or convalescent COVID-19. Sequencing was done on a sample of peripheral blood. The CDR3 coding sequence is TGTGCCAGCAAGGGGACACCTAACACTGAAGCTTTCTTT. Amino acid sequence: CASKGTPNTEAFF.